This T cell receptor (beta chain) was documented in a study of lymphopenia after photon versus proton radiotherapy. Findings of the study overall: After the lymphocyte nadir, photon-treated repertoires showed oligoclonal expansion, especially of CD8+ Temra cells.

Data came from immunoSEQ multiplex PCR; TCRdb stores just in-frame clones and leaves some out. The sample has around 25,000 clones, approximately 89% seen once. Points on this clone: Its antigen is still unknown.

Germline loops: CDR1 MDHEN, CDR2 SYDVKM. Trimming cost V 6 bases and J 0 bases, with 18 bases left between them. The CDR3 spans 18 residues. The TCR originated in a man under 40 with gastric cancer. The rearrangement links TRBV28 to TRBJ2-6; D might be TRBD2 (6 bases). The sequences come from peripheral blood, collected from a patient treated with photon-based radiotherapy. CDR3 residues: CASSDLRDGSSGANVLTF. The CDR3 region has the DNA TGTGCCAGCAGCGACTTGCGGGACGGAAGCTCTGGGGCCAACGTCCTGACTTTC.